A selection of T cell receptor beta chains follows, all from one sample in a study of monozygotic twins with cystic fibrosis. Measured with immunoSEQ multiplex PCR; TCRdb has only the in-frame clones, and not every one. The table has around 30,000 clones, 90% seen once. The sequenced sample consisted of blood. The source of these receptors is a girl aged 2 to 9 with cystic fibrosis. Each CDR3 is given with its conserved first and last residue. A D gene is named only where the DNA matches it firmly. Not all rows give a size; the values are once, few, many and, for expanded clones, a class.

clone_size: -; j_call: TRBJ1-1; v_call: TRBV5-1; d_call: -; cdr3_nt: TGCGCCAGCAGTCCACGAAACTTCCGTGCAGCTTTCTTT; cdr3_aa: CASSPRNFRAAFF
clone_size: -; j_call: TRBJ1-2; v_call: TRBV5-4; d_call: -; cdr3_nt: TGTGCCAGCAGCTTAAGACAGGACTATGGCTACACCTTC; cdr3_aa: CASSLRQDYGYTF
clone_size: -; j_call: TRBJ1-2; v_call: TRBV29-1; d_call: -; cdr3_nt: TGCAGCGTTCTTTCGTGGGGGGCAATACGGGACTATGGCTACACCTTC; cdr3_aa: CSVLSWGAIRDYGYTF
clone_size: -; j_call: TRBJ1-1; v_call: TRBV7-6; d_call: -; cdr3_nt: TGTGCCAGCAGCTTAGATGGGGGACCAGGGGCTTTCTTT; cdr3_aa: CASSLDGGPGAFF
clone_size: -; j_call: TRBJ2-3; v_call: TRBV19; d_call: -; cdr3_nt: TGTGCCAGTATCGACAGAGGGGCGAGCACAGATACGCAGTATTTT; cdr3_aa: CASIDRGASTDTQYF
clone_size: -; j_call: TRBJ1-1; v_call: TRBV19; d_call: -; cdr3_nt: TGTGCCAGTAGTAATCACAGGGTAGGGACTGAAGCTTTCTTT; cdr3_aa: CASSNHRVGTEAFF
clone_size: few; j_call: TRBJ1-1; v_call: TRBV4-2; d_call: -; cdr3_nt: TGTGCCAGCACCTCCGGCGGGGGACCTGAAGCTTTCTTT; cdr3_aa: CASTSGGGPEAFF
clone_size: -; j_call: TRBJ2-7; v_call: TRBV7-9; d_call: -; cdr3_nt: TGTGCCAGCAGCTTGGGGCAGGGGATAACCTACGAGCAGTACTTC; cdr3_aa: CASSLGQGITYEQYF
clone_size: -; j_call: TRBJ2-7; v_call: TRBV6-5; d_call: -; cdr3_nt: TGTGCCAGCAGTTACAAGGACAGCTCCTACGAGCAGTACTTC; cdr3_aa: CASSYKDSSYEQYF
clone_size: -; j_call: TRBJ1-2; v_call: TRBV5-1; d_call: -; cdr3_nt: TGCGCCAGCAGCTTCCAGGGGAGCAAGCCCTACACCTTC; cdr3_aa: CASSFQGSKPYTF
clone_size: -; j_call: TRBJ2-5; v_call: TRBV2; d_call: TRBD2; cdr3_nt: TGTGCCAGCAGTGAAACTAGCGGGTCGGGGGAGACCCAGTACTTC; cdr3_aa: CASSETSGSGETQYF
clone_size: -; j_call: TRBJ1-1; v_call: TRBV4-1; d_call: -; cdr3_nt: TGCGCCAGCAGCCAAGATTTGGCAGGAAGGAACACTGAAGCTTTCTTT; cdr3_aa: CASSQDLAGRNTEAFF
clone_size: -; j_call: TRBJ1-2; v_call: TRBV27; d_call: -; cdr3_nt: TGTGCCAGCAGCCAGGACAGTCTCTATGGCTACACCTTC; cdr3_aa: CASSQDSLYGYTF
clone_size: -; j_call: TRBJ1-6; v_call: TRBV7-2; d_call: -; cdr3_nt: TGTGCCATCCTTAAGTTCGTTGGGGCCAATTCACCCCTCCACTTT; cdr3_aa: CAILKFVGANSPLHF
clone_size: -; j_call: TRBJ1-2; v_call: TRBV30; d_call: -; cdr3_nt: TGTGCCTGGAGTGTAGGCCGGACGTATGGCTACACCTTC; cdr3_aa: CAWSVGRTYGYTF
clone_size: -; j_call: TRBJ2-7; v_call: TRBV6-5; d_call: -; cdr3_nt: TGTGCCAGCAGTTATCAGGTTTCCTACGAGCAGTACTTC; cdr3_aa: CASSYQVSYEQYF
clone_size: once; j_call: TRBJ2-2; v_call: TRBV29-1; d_call: -; cdr3_nt: TGCAGCGCTGGACAGAACACCGGGGAGCTGTTTTTT; cdr3_aa: CSAGQNTGELFF
clone_size: -; j_call: TRBJ2-5; v_call: TRBV18; d_call: TRBD1; cdr3_nt: TGTGCCAGCTCACCCGGGACAGACCAAGAGACCCAGTACTTC; cdr3_aa: CASSPGTDQETQYF
clone_size: -; j_call: TRBJ2-3; v_call: TRBV18; d_call: TRBD2; cdr3_nt: TGTGCCAGCTCACCACGGCCTAGCGGGGAAAGCACAGATACGCAGTATTTT; cdr3_aa: CASSPRPSGESTDTQYF
clone_size: -; j_call: TRBJ2-7; v_call: TRBV7-9; d_call: -; cdr3_nt: TGTGCCAGCAGCTTAGAGGGGGGCCCACGCTCCTACGAGCAGTACTTC; cdr3_aa: CASSLEGGPRSYEQYF
clone_size: -; j_call: TRBJ2-7; v_call: TRBV19; d_call: TRBD1; cdr3_nt: TGTGCCAGTAGCCCGGGACAGGCTTCCTACGAGCAGTACTTC; cdr3_aa: CASSPGQASYEQYF
clone_size: few; j_call: TRBJ2-7; v_call: TRBV6-5; d_call: -; cdr3_nt: TGTGCCAGCAGTTACAAGGTCTCAGGGTCCGAGCAGTACTTC; cdr3_aa: CASSYKVSGSEQYF
clone_size: -; j_call: TRBJ1-1; v_call: TRBV29-1; d_call: -; cdr3_nt: TGCAGCGTTGATCCGGGGTCACAAGCTTTCTTT; cdr3_aa: CSVDPGSQAFF
clone_size: -; j_call: TRBJ1-2; v_call: TRBV9; d_call: -; cdr3_nt: TGTGCCAGCAGCGGGATTTTGGGGACGGGCACTAACTATGGCTACACCTTC; cdr3_aa: CASSGILGTGTNYGYTF
clone_size: -; j_call: TRBJ2-1; v_call: TRBV25-1; d_call: TRBD2; cdr3_nt: TGTGCCAGCAGTGAAGGGGGAGCGGGGGGGCTTTACAATGAGCAGTTCTTC; cdr3_aa: CASSEGGAGGLYNEQFF
clone_size: -; j_call: TRBJ2-7; v_call: TRBV19; d_call: TRBD2; cdr3_nt: TGTGCCAGTAGTATTTCGGGCGGGGGGACCTACGAGCAGTACTTC; cdr3_aa: CASSISGGGTYEQYF
clone_size: -; j_call: TRBJ2-5; v_call: TRBV5-6; d_call: TRBD1; cdr3_nt: TGTGCCAGCACCCGGACAGGGATCTTGGAGACCCAGTACTTC; cdr3_aa: CASTRTGILETQYF
clone_size: once; j_call: TRBJ2-7; v_call: TRBV6-5; d_call: TRBD2; cdr3_nt: TGTGCCAGCAGTCGGACTAGCGGGGGCCCCTTCGAGCAGTACTTC; cdr3_aa: CASSRTSGGPFEQYF
clone_size: -; j_call: TRBJ2-7; v_call: TRBV5-1; d_call: -; cdr3_nt: TGCGCCAGCAGCTTGAGGGCAGGGGGAGGCTACGAGCAGTACTTC; cdr3_aa: CASSLRAGGGYEQYF
clone_size: -; j_call: TRBJ1-5; v_call: TRBV27; d_call: -; cdr3_nt: TGTGCCAGCAGTCCCCGGAAAGGGGGGTCCTGGATCAATCAGCCCCAGCATTTT; cdr3_aa: CASSPRKGGSWINQPQHF
clone_size: -; j_call: TRBJ1-1; v_call: TRBV7-9; d_call: -; cdr3_nt: -; cdr3_aa: CASSLSGVAEAFF
clone_size: -; j_call: TRBJ2-7; v_call: TRBV5-6; d_call: -; cdr3_nt: TGTGCCAGCAGCCACCTACAGGGCTCCTACGAGCAGTACTTC; cdr3_aa: CASSHLQGSYEQYF
clone_size: -; j_call: TRBJ1-4; v_call: TRBV30; d_call: -; cdr3_nt: TGTGCCTGGAGTGTAGGTGAAAAACTGTTTTTT; cdr3_aa: CAWSVGEKLFF
clone_size: few; j_call: TRBJ1-1; v_call: TRBV5-1; d_call: -; cdr3_nt: TGCGCCAGCAGCTTGGGTTTCCGGGTTGGACGGGTGAACACTGAAGCTTTCTTT; cdr3_aa: CASSLGFRVGRVNTEAFF
clone_size: -; j_call: TRBJ2-3; v_call: TRBV2; d_call: -; cdr3_nt: TGTGCCAGCAGTGGACAGGGTGGCGGGGGCACAGATACGCAGTATTTT; cdr3_aa: CASSGQGGGGTDTQYF
clone_size: -; j_call: TRBJ1-2; v_call: TRBV25-1; d_call: -; cdr3_nt: TGTGCCAGCGAGGACGATGGCTACACCTTC; cdr3_aa: CASEDDGYTF
clone_size: -; j_call: TRBJ2-7; v_call: TRBV2; d_call: -; cdr3_nt: TGTGCCAGCAGAGCTTTGGGTAGAGCGGGCTACGAGCAGTACTTC; cdr3_aa: CASRALGRAGYEQYF
clone_size: -; j_call: TRBJ1-3; v_call: TRBV5-1; d_call: -; cdr3_nt: TGCGCCAGCAGCCCAGTATCTGGAAACACCATATATTTT; cdr3_aa: CASSPVSGNTIYF
clone_size: -; j_call: TRBJ2-6; v_call: TRBV2; d_call: -; cdr3_nt: TGTGCCAGCGGGGGTGGGGCCAACGTCCTGACTTTC; cdr3_aa: CASGGGANVLTF
clone_size: -; j_call: TRBJ2-7; v_call: TRBV5-1; d_call: -; cdr3_nt: TGCGCCAGCAGCTTGGCCGGGAGAAACTACGAGCAGTACTTC; cdr3_aa: CASSLAGRNYEQYF
clone_size: few; j_call: TRBJ2-3; v_call: TRBV19; d_call: TRBD2; cdr3_nt: TGTGCCACCACTAGCGGGGGGTCTACGCAGTATTTT; cdr3_aa: CATTSGGSTQYF
clone_size: -; j_call: TRBJ2-1; v_call: TRBV18; d_call: -; cdr3_nt: TGTGCCAGCTCACCACAGGCAGGGGCTTACAATGAGCAGTTCTTC; cdr3_aa: CASSPQAGAYNEQFF
clone_size: -; j_call: TRBJ2-1; v_call: TRBV5-6; d_call: TRBD1; cdr3_nt: TGTGCCAGCAGCATCATCCGCCTCCGGGACAGGGGCAATGAGCAGTTCTTC; cdr3_aa: CASSIIRLRDRGNEQFF
clone_size: -; j_call: TRBJ2-5; v_call: TRBV29-1; d_call: -; cdr3_nt: TGCAGCTCTCGACAGGCGAAAGAGACCCAGTACTTC; cdr3_aa: CSSRQAKETQYF
clone_size: few; j_call: TRBJ2-7; v_call: TRBV4-1; d_call: -; cdr3_nt: TGCGCCAGCAGCCAAGGCGGACACGACGAGCAGTACTTC; cdr3_aa: CASSQGGHDEQYF
clone_size: -; j_call: TRBJ1-5; v_call: TRBV6-1; d_call: -; cdr3_nt: TGTGCCAGCAGTGAAACCGGGACCGGAGGCAATCAGCCCCAGCATTTT; cdr3_aa: CASSETGTGGNQPQHF
clone_size: -; j_call: TRBJ2-1; v_call: TRBV19; d_call: -; cdr3_nt: TGTGCCAGCACGAGCCGACGAAATGAGCAGTTCTTC; cdr3_aa: CASTSRRNEQFF
clone_size: once; j_call: TRBJ2-1; v_call: TRBV9; d_call: TRBD2; cdr3_nt: TGTGCCAGCAGCGTAGTCACTAGCGGGGATGGGTACAATGAGCAGTTCTTC; cdr3_aa: CASSVVTSGDGYNEQFF
clone_size: -; j_call: TRBJ2-3; v_call: TRBV20-1; d_call: -; cdr3_nt: TGCAGTGCTAGCACAGATACGCAGTATTTT; cdr3_aa: CSASTDTQYF
clone_size: -; j_call: TRBJ2-3; v_call: TRBV7-9; d_call: -; cdr3_nt: TGTGCCAGCAGTCAGACAGGTGATACGCAGTATTTT; cdr3_aa: CASSQTGDTQYF